This TCR beta chain was obtained from a study of cytomegalovirus exposure and HLA in healthy donors. Study-level information: A prior study identified approximately 120 million unique TCR beta sequences from roughly 170 million T cells. Genetic ancestry analysis placed around 76% of the 300 to 400 donors that were genotyped in the Caucasian-associated cluster.

The primer mix had 60 Vbeta and 13 Jbeta primers. Produced via immunoSEQ multiplex PCR; TCRdb's table is partial and in-frame only. The profile shows about 140,000 clones, roughly 80% of them singletons. Losses at the gene ends were 0 bases for V and 7 bases for J; bases not matched to a gene: 4. Germline V gives CDR1 MNHEY, CDR2 SMNVEV (reference sequence). The CDR3 extends over 14 amino acids. For this clone: Its antigen is currently unknown.

Overall study findings and caveats: It was shown in a later analysis that HLA-associated TCR beta chains were more clonally expanded than other, equally common chains. Later on, an analysis found that several of the most significant clusters appeared to be linked to common viral pathogens, which included parvovirus B19.

The rearrangement links TRBV27 to TRBJ1-2; 8 bases align to TRBD1. The sample consisted of PBMCs. This clonotype was obtained from a female donor in good health and CMV-seronegative. CDR3 sequence reads: CASSLSTGEFGYTF. CDR3 coding DNA: TGTGCCAGCAGTTTATCGACAGGGGAATTTGGCTACACCTTC.